This T cell receptor beta chain was sequenced during a study of blood T cell repertoires in COVID-19. The overall study: The United States, Italy and Spain supplied acute and convalescent COVID-19 samples. From T cells, B-cell-depleted T cells, or PBMCs came the material, which was cDNA or gDNA.

Germline loops: CDR1 SGHAT, CDR2 FQNNGV. The CDR3 covers 16 residues. V was trimmed by 2 bases and J by 2 bases, leaving 16 bases between them. Per the original data handling: Quantification of nucleated cells was approximated via reference gene primer amplification. TCRdb keeps only in-frame clones here, not all; method: immunoSEQ multiplex PCR. V and J calls and clone size are copied from that table; D and trimming were computed from the DNA. The sample holds approximately 270,000 clones, around nine tenths seen once. The receptor's source is a man aged 35 to 55 with active or convalescent COVID-19. The rearrangement joins TRBV11-2 to TRBJ2-7; D possibly corresponds to TRBD1 (5 bases). The sample consisted of peripheral blood. The CDR3 protein is CASSLTSGGAAYEQYF. CDR3 sequence (DNA): TGTGCCAGCAGCTTAACCTCCGGTGGGGCGGCCTACGAGCAGTACTTC.